This paragraph reports one TCR beta chain. Its antigen is unknown. These data belong to a study of HIV-infected children after antiretroviral therapy interruption. At the level of the study: Interruption group median age about 9.5 years; continuous group approximately 8 years. Study-wide results and caveats: Naive CD4+ sequences overlapped less between time points once interruption began. The CD45RA+ naive sort may contain some EMRA or stem memory cells.

RNA-based 3' RACE libraries used unique molecular identifiers. Each CDR3 protein is one row after TCRdb ran MiXCR on the 3' RACE reads. The repertoire holds more than 75,000 distinct CDR3 sequences, with about 7% as singletons. Described treatment: PENTA 11 planned treatment interruption arm or continuous ART arm. This TCR came from a pool of human donors with HIV. Sequencing was performed on CD45RA+ CD4+ T cells from PBMCs, pooled from several time points, taken from a donor given antiretroviral therapy, either interrupted or continuous. Described subset: naive CD4+ CD45RA+ CD45RO- T cells.

CDR3 protein: CASSHSLGPQHF. In DNA, the CDR3 is TGTGCCAGCAGCCATTCCCTTGGGCCCCAGCATTTT. The J gene is TRBJ1-5, the V gene TRBV14; D unclear. The germline V and J ends were trimmed by 3 bases and 9 bases, with 9 bases remaining between them. The CDR3 is 12 residues long. The germline V gene encodes CDR1 SGHDN and CDR2 FVKESK.